The present T cell receptor beta chain was sequenced within a study of T cells in Graves' hyperthyroidism and ophthalmopathy. Patients aged 18 to 65 with hyperthyroidism were newly diagnosed, with duration under 2 months. Uncontrolled infection, other autoimmune disease, pregnancy and lactation each barred patients from inclusion. In this sample, this clonotype turned up many times. TCR beta CDR3 region amplification was performed from RNA transcripts. TCR CDR3 regions were first amplified by RT-PCR with HTBI primers. TCRdb recomputed calls from the multiplex PCR reads with MiXCR, one row per CDR3 protein. The sample shows roughly 750,000 distinct CDR3 sequences, around 17% of them seen only once. Germline-derived CDR1 and CDR2 are MNHEY and SMNVEV (reference sequence). The length of the CDR3 is 13 residues. J lost 7 bases, V lost 2 bases, and 5 bases had no gene match.

The V call is TRBV27, the J call TRBJ2-7, with TRBD1 identical over 7 bases. The material sequenced was blood. This sequence was found in a man younger than 35 with Graves' hyperthyroidism. The CDR3 DNA reads TGTGCCAGCAGTTTAGGGGCAGGGGGAGAGCAGTACTTC. This sequence encodes CASSLGAGGEQYF.